Listed below are T cell receptor beta chains from one sample, sequenced in a study of T-cell reconstitution after alpha-beta-depleted transplantation in children. TCRdb reprocessed the PCR reads with MiXCR, giving one entry per CDR3 protein. The sample yields 360,000 or so distinct CDR3 sequences, about a fifth seen once. The input for sequencing was PBMCs from the stem cell graft donor, taken from the stem cell graft. The receptors here all came from a human donor who donated a stem cell graft to a child with acute myeloid leukemia. Each CDR3 is given with its conserved first and last residue. The order of the fields is CDR3 length, D gene, clone size, V gene, J gene, CDR3 protein. A D gene is named only where the DNA matches it firmly. Expanded clones get a size class; other rows say once, few or many, or leave the size out.

15	TRBD1	many	TRBV13	TRBJ2-2	CASSLGTGRTGELFF
16	TRBD2	.	TRBV2	TRBJ2-3	CASSRKSGTSTDTQYF
15	.	.	TRBV9	TRBJ2-3	CASSELTAGIDTQYF
18	TRBD1	.	TRBV11-2	TRBJ2-2	CASSKGTGAVEFTGELFF
14	TRBD2	many	TRBV6-2/TRBV6-3	TRBJ2-2	CASRRRERTGELFF
14	.	.	TRBV12-3/TRBV12-4	TRBJ1-1	CASSTDGGNTEAFF
16	TRBD1	.	TRBV18	TRBJ2-4	CASSPPEQGDGNIQYF
14	.	.	TRBV18	TRBJ2-7	CASSPQVTSNEQYF
16	TRBD2	.	TRBV2	TRBJ2-5	CASRGTSGIIQETQYF
14	TRBD1	few	TRBV11-2	TRBJ2-7	CASSLETGLYEQYF
14	.	many	TRBV29-1	TRBJ2-3	CSATGGPSTDTQYF
16	TRBD2	.	TRBV9	TRBJ2-1	CASSSRGAGGPNEQFF
17	TRBD1	.	TRBV20-1	TRBJ1-5	CSASYSRGTGGAEPQHF
16	TRBD1	many	TRBV5-1	TRBJ1-2	CASSPGPGTGYDGYTF
15	.	many	TRBV12-3/TRBV12-4	TRBJ2-1	CASSPSAPPYNEQFF
14	.	many	TRBV6-1	TRBJ1-1	CASRQNKENTEAFF
15	TRBD2	.	TRBV6-4	TRBJ2-3	CASKYSAGGTDTQYF
13	.	.	TRBV7-9	TRBJ2-1	CASGTPTYNEQFF
13	.	few	TRBV12-3/TRBV12-4	TRBJ2-5	CASRAPAQETQYF
12	.	few	TRBV29-1	TRBJ2-7	CSVYRDGYEQYF
13	.	.	TRBV12-3/TRBV12-4	TRBJ2-7	CASQRTAVREQYF
15	.	.	TRBV13	TRBJ2-1	CASSFRKSSLYEQFF
17	TRBD1	.	TRBV10-3	TRBJ2-4	CAISEARQGGTKNIQYF
15	.	few	TRBV21-1	TRBJ2-7	CASSKVKDWDWRQYF
13	.	many	TRBV21-1	TRBJ2-7	CASNRDSSYEQYF
14	.	few	TRBV15	TRBJ2-1	CATSRGESYNEQFF
14	.	.	TRBV6-1	TRBJ1-5	CASTQGVSNQPQHF
15	TRBD1	.	TRBV5-5	TRBJ2-7	CASSSQGALPYEQYF
15	.	.	TRBV5-1	TRBJ2-3	CASSLAGADTDTQYF
16	TRBD2	few	TRBV29-1	TRBJ2-1	CSVEDLPSGAYNEQFF
15	TRBD1	many	TRBV12-3/TRBV12-4	TRBJ2-1	CASSSTGGAYNEQFF
12	TRBD1	few	TRBV20-1	TRBJ2-7	CSTDRGSNEQYF
12	.	few	TRBV3-1	TRBJ1-5	CASSQDTQPQHF
13	TRBD1	few	TRBV12-3/TRBV12-4	TRBJ1-1	CASSRQGSSEAFF
16	TRBD1	.	TRBV18	TRBJ2-7	CASSLGQDGSSYEQYF
16	.	.	TRBV29-1	TRBJ1-5	CSVLPPRGFSNQPQHF
14	TRBD2	few	TRBV20-1	TRBJ2-7	CSARDGRAGHEQYF
16	.	few	TRBV5-1	TRBJ2-7	CASSLSPGPTAYEQYF
14	.	many	TRBV18	TRBJ2-7	CASSPTASSYEQYF
12	.	many	TRBV5-1	TRBJ2-7	CASSSRTDEQYF
15	TRBD1	few	TRBV20-1	TRBJ1-5	CSANSQGFGNQPQHF
15	.	.	TRBV10-2	TRBJ2-3	CASSESRSRTDTQYF
15	TRBD2	.	TRBV12-3/TRBV12-4	TRBJ2-3	CASSFKAGGTDTQYF
14	.	.	TRBV6-2/TRBV6-3	TRBJ1-2	CASSYSRPGVGYTF
17	TRBD1	few	TRBV13	TRBJ2-3	CASSLTPGQGNTDTQYF